This T cell receptor (beta chain) was obtained from a study of blood T cell repertoires in COVID-19. As for the study in general: The analysed material was cDNA or gDNA that came from T cells, B-cell-depleted T cells, or PBMCs.

The assay was immunoSEQ multiplex PCR, and TCRdb's table has in-frame clones only and misses some. The table shows 95,000 or so clones, with roughly nine tenths occurring only once. V was clipped by 5 bases and J by 4 bases; unmatched bases: 4. CDR1 is MNHEY, CDR2 SVGEGT, per germline. The CDR3 spans 13 residues. This TCR was sampled from a woman aged 70-85 years with acute or convalescent COVID-19. Sequencing was done on a sample of peripheral blood. The gene calls are TRBV6-2 or TRBV6-3 and TRBJ1-1; 7 bases line up with TRBD1. Written as DNA, the CDR3 is TGTGCCAGCAGTACACAGGGGTCCACTGAAGCTTTCTTT. It yields the protein CASSTQGSTEAFF.